Listed below are T cell receptor beta chains from one sample, sequenced in a study of CD8 T cells in Susac syndrome. TCRdb independently ran MiXCR on the immunoSEQ multiplex PCR reads; one entry per CDR3 protein. The sample shows 200,000 to 300,000 distinct CDR3 sequences, 90% to 96% of them seen only once. The source material was CD4+ T cells from PBMCs. These receptors were obtained from a human donor with Susac syndrome. Each CDR3 is given with its conserved first and last residue. Fields, in order: D gene, V gene, clone size, J gene, CDR3 DNA, CDR3 protein. The D gene is left open where the match is weak. Some rows mark clone size as missing; the rest say once, few, many or name a class of expanded clone.

D: -
V: TRBV30
size: -
J: TRBJ2-3
DNA: TGTGCCTGGGGAATCAGGAACCCAGATACGCAGTATTTT
CDR3: CAWGIRNPDTQYF

D: -
V: TRBV30
size: -
J: TRBJ1-5
DNA: TGTGCCTGGAGTGTAAGAGGAGACAGCCGCGGCAATCAGCCCCAGCATTTT
CDR3: CAWSVRGDSRGNQPQHF

D: -
V: TRBV29-1
size: -
J: TRBJ2-3
DNA: TGCAGTGGGGGGTTGACCGTGACAGATACGCAGTATTTT
CDR3: CSGGLTVTDTQYF

D: TRBD1
V: TRBV12-3/TRBV12-4
size: -
J: TRBJ2-1
DNA: TGTGCCAGCAGCTCCGGGACAGGGGTCAATGAGCAGTTCTTC
CDR3: CASSSGTGVNEQFF

D: TRBD2
V: TRBV18
size: -
J: TRBJ2-1
DNA: TGTGCCAGCTCACCCTATTCTAGCGGAGCGGATGAGCAGTTCTTC
CDR3: CASSPYSSGADEQFF

D: -
V: TRBV30
size: -
J: TRBJ1-5
DNA: TGTGCCTGGAGTGTCGGGGATAATCAGCCCCAGCATTTT
CDR3: CAWSVGDNQPQHF

D: -
V: TRBV4-1
size: -
J: TRBJ1-5
DNA: TGCGCCAGCAGCCAACCAACAGGCCGTAATCAGCCCCAGCATTTT
CDR3: CASSQPTGRNQPQHF

D: -
V: TRBV9
size: -
J: TRBJ2-7
DNA: TGTGCCAGCAGCGTAGATCCTAGCGCCTACGAGCAGTACTTC
CDR3: CASSVDPSAYEQYF

D: TRBD1
V: TRBV29-1
size: few
J: TRBJ2-3
DNA: TGCAGCGTTATGGACAGGGGGCACACAGATACGCAGTATTTT
CDR3: CSVMDRGHTDTQYF

D: -
V: TRBV3-1
size: -
J: TRBJ1-3
DNA: TGTGCCAGCAGCCAAGATCTTGGGGGCTCTGGAAACACCATATATTTT
CDR3: CASSQDLGGSGNTIYF

D: -
V: TRBV15
size: -
J: TRBJ2-7
DNA: TGTGCCACCAGCAGAGACACGAGCTCCTACGAGCAGTACTTC
CDR3: CATSRDTSSYEQYF

D: TRBD2
V: TRBV20-1
size: -
J: TRBJ2-1
DNA: TGCAGTGCTAGAAAGTGGGGGACTAGCGGGAGTTCTTACAATGAGCAGTTCTTC
CDR3: CSARKWGTSGSSYNEQFF

D: -
V: TRBV29-1
size: -
J: TRBJ1-1
DNA: TGCAGCGTTGATGGCAGGCCTGAAGCTTTCTTT
CDR3: CSVDGRPEAFF

D: -
V: TRBV20-1
size: once
J: TRBJ2-5
DNA: TGCAGTGCTCAAGTCGGAGGGCGGGAGACCCAGTACTTC
CDR3: CSAQVGGRETQYF

D: -
V: TRBV30
size: -
J: TRBJ1-1
DNA: TGTGCCTGGGGAAGACGGGGCACTGAAGCTTTCTTT
CDR3: CAWGRRGTEAFF

D: -
V: TRBV27
size: -
J: TRBJ2-1
DNA: TGTGCCAGCAAAATCGCGGGGTGGGGTGAGCAGTTCTTC
CDR3: CASKIAGWGEQFF

D: -
V: TRBV28
size: -
J: TRBJ2-5
DNA: TGTGCCAGCGTCGAGAGGGAGACCCAGTACTTC
CDR3: CASVERETQYF

D: -
V: TRBV12-3/TRBV12-4
size: -
J: TRBJ1-4
DNA: TGTGCCAGCAGTTTTCTGAATGAAAAACTGTTTTTT
CDR3: CASSFLNEKLFF

D: TRBD2
V: TRBV5-1
size: -
J: TRBJ2-1
DNA: TGCGCCAGCAGCTTGGGACTAGCGGGGACCAATGAGCAGTTCTTC
CDR3: CASSLGLAGTNEQFF

D: -
V: TRBV29-1
size: -
J: TRBJ1-1
DNA: TGCAGCGGATTGAGTGGGGGGCACACTGAAGCTTTCTTT
CDR3: CSGLSGGHTEAFF

D: -
V: TRBV10-3
size: -
J: TRBJ1-2
DNA: TGTGCCATCAGTGAACAGGGAGCTAACTATGGCTACACCTTC
CDR3: CAISEQGANYGYTF

D: -
V: TRBV27
size: -
J: TRBJ2-7
DNA: TGTGCCAGCAGTCCCCCCTCGAAGGGGTCCTACGAGCAGTACTTC
CDR3: CASSPPSKGSYEQYF

D: TRBD1
V: TRBV7-9
size: -
J: TRBJ1-5
DNA: TGTGCCAGCAGCCCCGGGACAGGGCAAAGCAATCAGCCCCAGCATTTT
CDR3: CASSPGTGQSNQPQHF

D: -
V: TRBV30
size: -
J: TRBJ1-2
DNA: TGTGCCTGGAGTGTACGTCGGGGCTACACCTTC
CDR3: CAWSVRRGYTF

D: TRBD2
V: TRBV14
size: -
J: TRBJ2-1
DNA: TGTGCCAGCAGCCCGGCGGGGACTAGGTCAAATGAGCAGTTCTTC
CDR3: CASSPAGTRSNEQFF

D: -
V: TRBV28
size: -
J: TRBJ1-2
DNA: TGTGCCAGCGCCACACCCCCTGGCTACACCTTC
CDR3: CASATPPGYTF

D: -
V: TRBV9
size: -
J: TRBJ1-1
DNA: TGTGCCAGCAGCGCTAGCGACAGGTTCCCGAACACTGAAGCTTTCTTT
CDR3: CASSASDRFPNTEAFF

D: TRBD1
V: TRBV9
size: -
J: TRBJ1-5
DNA: TGTGCCAGCAGCACCAGGGGGGACAGCCCATCCCCAACAGGTCAGCCCCAGCATTTT
CDR3: CASSTRGDSPSPTGQPQHF

D: TRBD1
V: TRBV5-1
size: -
J: TRBJ2-7
DNA: TGCGCCAGCAGTTACAACGACAGGGCGGGCGAGCAGTACTTC
CDR3: CASSYNDRAGEQYF

D: TRBD1
V: TRBV3-1
size: once
J: TRBJ2-1
DNA: TGTGCCAGCAGCCAAGATGGCAGGGGGCCGGAGTTCTTC
CDR3: CASSQDGRGPEFF

D: -
V: TRBV29-1
size: -
J: TRBJ2-5
DNA: TGCAGCGTTCTACAGGGTCAAGAGACCCAGTACTTC
CDR3: CSVLQGQETQYF

D: TRBD1
V: TRBV12-3/TRBV12-4
size: few
J: TRBJ2-5
DNA: TGTGCCAGCAGTTTGACAGGGGGGGAGACCCAGTACTTC
CDR3: CASSLTGGETQYF

D: -
V: TRBV29-1
size: once
J: TRBJ1-2
DNA: TGCAGCGTTGAGCAGGGTAGTTGGTATGGCTACACCTTC
CDR3: CSVEQGSWYGYTF

D: -
V: TRBV27
size: -
J: TRBJ1-3
DNA: TGTGCCAGCAGTTTATCGGGGGGAGGAAACACCATATATTTT
CDR3: CASSLSGGGNTIYF

D: TRBD1
V: TRBV28
size: -
J: TRBJ1-2
DNA: TGTGCCATCACGACAGGGGCCAACTATGGCTACACCTTC
CDR3: CAITTGANYGYTF

D: -
V: TRBV15
size: -
J: TRBJ1-5
DNA: TGTGCCACCAGCAGAGTGGCGAGCTGGTCCCAGCATTTT
CDR3: CATSRVASWSQHF

D: -
V: TRBV28
size: -
J: TRBJ1-4
DNA: TGTGCCAGCAGCTCGTCAGCTCTTCGGCGGGAAAAACTGTTTTTT
CDR3: CASSSSALRREKLFF

D: TRBD2
V: TRBV20-1
size: -
J: TRBJ2-1
DNA: TGCAGTGCTAGGACTAGCGGCCCCCTTGTAGAGCAGTTCTTC
CDR3: CSARTSGPLVEQFF

D: -
V: TRBV12-3/TRBV12-4
size: once
J: TRBJ1-1
DNA: TGTGCCAGCAGTTACCAGGGGTCCAACACTGAAGCTTTCTTT
CDR3: CASSYQGSNTEAFF

D: -
V: TRBV11-2
size: -
J: TRBJ1-2
DNA: TGTGCCAGCAGCTCAGGACAGTACTATGGCTACACCTTC
CDR3: CASSSGQYYGYTF

D: -
V: TRBV30
size: -
J: TRBJ2-2
DNA: TGTGCCGCAGGGGATTTGGGGTCCAACACCGGGGAGCTGTTTTTT
CDR3: CAAGDLGSNTGELFF

D: -
V: TRBV20-1
size: once
J: TRBJ1-5
DNA: TGCAGTGCTAGTGAGTTTTCCAATCAGCCCCAGCATTTT
CDR3: CSASEFSNQPQHF

D: -
V: TRBV6-5
size: -
J: TRBJ2-2
DNA: TGTGCCAGCAGCTCTTGGCATGAGAACACCGGGGAGCTGTTTTTT
CDR3: CASSSWHENTGELFF

D: -
V: TRBV30
size: -
J: TRBJ2-5
DNA: TGTGCCTGGAGTAGGTTTAAACTCGGAGAGACCCAGTACTTC
CDR3: CAWSRFKLGETQYF

D: -
V: TRBV30
size: -
J: TRBJ2-7
DNA: TGTGCCTGGAGTGGGGGCGCCTCCTACGAGCAGTACTTC
CDR3: CAWSGGASYEQYF

D: TRBD2
V: TRBV20-1
size: once
J: TRBJ2-5
DNA: TGCAGTGCTTACTCCCCACTAGCGGGGGGGGTGGAGACCCAGTACTTC
CDR3: CSAYSPLAGGVETQYF

D: -
V: TRBV28
size: once
J: TRBJ1-2
DNA: TGTGCCAGCAGTTTACACTCGGGGTATGGCTACACCTTC
CDR3: CASSLHSGYGYTF

D: -
V: TRBV20-1
size: -
J: TRBJ2-7
DNA: TGCAGTGCTAGAGAAGGCAGCGGTCCCTACGAGCAGTACTTC
CDR3: CSAREGSGPYEQYF

D: -
V: TRBV4-1
size: -
J: TRBJ2-6
DNA: TGCGCCAGCAGCCAAGGAAGTGGTGCGAGCTCTGGGGCCAACGTCCTGACTTTC
CDR3: CASSQGSGASSGANVLTF

D: -
V: TRBV25-1
size: -
J: TRBJ2-7
DNA: TGTGCCAGCACTCTCGCAGGGGCTTACGAGCAGTACTTC
CDR3: CASTLAGAYEQYF

D: -
V: TRBV29-1
size: -
J: TRBJ2-2
DNA: TGCAGCGTTGAAAGAGGTCTGGGGGAGCTGTTTTTT
CDR3: CSVERGLGELFF

D: -
V: TRBV30
size: -
J: TRBJ1-5
DNA: TGTGCCTGGAGGGGGGAAGGCAGGAATCAGCCCCAGCATTTT
CDR3: CAWRGEGRNQPQHF

D: TRBD2
V: TRBV6-1
size: -
J: TRBJ2-7
DNA: TGTGCCAGCAGTGAAGTTGGGCGGGAGAGAGGTGACGAGCAGTACTTC
CDR3: CASSEVGRERGDEQYF

D: TRBD1
V: TRBV27
size: -
J: TRBJ2-5
DNA: TGTGCCAGCAGTTTAAACAGGGGGCGCGTGTTAGCCCAGTACTTC
CDR3: CASSLNRGRVLAQYF

D: TRBD1
V: TRBV6-4
size: -
J: TRBJ1-1
DNA: TGTGCCAGCAGTGCGACAGGGGACACTGAAGCTTTCTTT
CDR3: CASSATGDTEAFF

D: TRBD1
V: TRBV3-1
size: -
J: TRBJ1-1
DNA: TGTGCCAGCAGTCAGGGACAGGTTCAAGCTTTCTTT
CDR3: CASSQGQVQAFF

D: TRBD1
V: TRBV18
size: -
J: TRBJ2-7
DNA: TGTGCCAGCTCACCCCCCGCCCGGACAGGGGGCGAGCAGTACTTC
CDR3: CASSPPARTGGEQYF

D: -
V: TRBV14
size: -
J: TRBJ2-3
DNA: TGTGCCAGCAGCCAAGTCCTGTGGCGAGGAACAGATACGCAGTATTTT
CDR3: CASSQVLWRGTDTQYF

D: -
V: TRBV2
size: -
J: TRBJ2-7
DNA: TGTGCCACGAGTCTAGCCGAAGCCCCCGAGCAGTACTTC
CDR3: CATSLAEAPEQYF